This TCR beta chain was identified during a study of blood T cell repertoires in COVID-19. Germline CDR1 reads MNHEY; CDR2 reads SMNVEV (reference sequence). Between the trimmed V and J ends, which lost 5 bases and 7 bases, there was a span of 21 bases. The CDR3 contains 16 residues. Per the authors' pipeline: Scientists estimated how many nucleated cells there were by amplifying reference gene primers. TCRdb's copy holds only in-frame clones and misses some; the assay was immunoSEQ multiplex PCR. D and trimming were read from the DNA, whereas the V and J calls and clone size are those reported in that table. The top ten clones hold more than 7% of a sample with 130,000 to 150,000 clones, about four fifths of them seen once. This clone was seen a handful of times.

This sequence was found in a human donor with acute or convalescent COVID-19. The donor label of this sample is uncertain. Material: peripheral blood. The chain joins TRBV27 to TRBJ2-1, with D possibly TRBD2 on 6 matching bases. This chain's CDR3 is CASSPLEAGLGNEQFF. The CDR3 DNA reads TGTGCCAGCAGTCCCCTCGAGGCGGGGCTGGGAAATGAGCAGTTCTTC.